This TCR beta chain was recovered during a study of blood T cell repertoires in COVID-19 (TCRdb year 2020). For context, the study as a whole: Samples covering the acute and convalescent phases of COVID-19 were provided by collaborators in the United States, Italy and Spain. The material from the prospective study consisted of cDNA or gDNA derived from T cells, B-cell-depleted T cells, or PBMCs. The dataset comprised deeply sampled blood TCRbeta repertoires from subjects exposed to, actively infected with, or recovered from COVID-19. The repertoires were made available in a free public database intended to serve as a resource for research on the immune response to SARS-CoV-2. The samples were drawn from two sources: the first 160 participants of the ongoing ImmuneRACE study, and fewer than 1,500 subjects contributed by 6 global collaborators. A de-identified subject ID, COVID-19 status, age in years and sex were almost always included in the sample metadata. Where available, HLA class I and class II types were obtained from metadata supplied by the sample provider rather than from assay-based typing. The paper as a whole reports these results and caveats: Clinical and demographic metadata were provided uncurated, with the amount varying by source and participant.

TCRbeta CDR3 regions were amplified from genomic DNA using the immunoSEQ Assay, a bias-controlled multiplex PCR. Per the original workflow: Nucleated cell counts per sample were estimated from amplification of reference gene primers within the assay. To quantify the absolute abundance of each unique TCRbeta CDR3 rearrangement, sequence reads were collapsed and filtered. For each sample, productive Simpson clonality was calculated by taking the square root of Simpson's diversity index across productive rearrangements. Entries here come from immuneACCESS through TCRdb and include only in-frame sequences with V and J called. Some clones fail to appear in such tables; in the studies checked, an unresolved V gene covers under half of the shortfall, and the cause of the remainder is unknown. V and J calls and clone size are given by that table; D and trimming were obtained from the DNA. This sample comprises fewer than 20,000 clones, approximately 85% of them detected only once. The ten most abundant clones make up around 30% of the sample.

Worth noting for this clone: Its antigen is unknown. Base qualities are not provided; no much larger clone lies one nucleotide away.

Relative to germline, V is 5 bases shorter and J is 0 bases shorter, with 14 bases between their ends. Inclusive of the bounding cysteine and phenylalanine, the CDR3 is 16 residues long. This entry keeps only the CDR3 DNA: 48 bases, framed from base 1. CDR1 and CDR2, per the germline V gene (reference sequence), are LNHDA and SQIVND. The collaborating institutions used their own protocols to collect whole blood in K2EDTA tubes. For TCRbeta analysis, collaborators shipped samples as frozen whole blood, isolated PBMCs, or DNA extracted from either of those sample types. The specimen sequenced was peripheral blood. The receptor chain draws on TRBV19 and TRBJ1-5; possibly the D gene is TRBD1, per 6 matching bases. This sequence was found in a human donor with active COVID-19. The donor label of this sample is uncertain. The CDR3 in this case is CASSAQGPYSNQPQHF. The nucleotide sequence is TGTGCCAGTAGTGCACAGGGACCTTATAGCAATCAGCCCCAGCATTTT.